A selection of T cell receptor beta chains follows, all from one sample in a study of monozygotic twins with inflammatory bowel disease. TCRdb re-called the 5' RACE reads, yielding one record per CDR3 amino acid sequence without DNA. The sample table sets out some 90,000 distinct CDR3 sequences. Sequencing used blood. The receptors originated from a human donor with ulcerative colitis or Crohn's disease, or a healthy co-twin of an affected twin (not recorded which). Both conserved end residues are part of each CDR3. Each record gives: V gene, J gene, CDR3 protein.

TRBV12-3/TRBV12-4	TRBJ1-1	CASRNVGGVNTEAFF
TRBV19	TRBJ1-1	CASGDRGASDTEAFF
TRBV6-5	TRBJ1-2	CASRPNGFGGYTF
TRBV5-4	TRBJ1-1	CASLTQDSRSAFF
TRBV20-1	TRBJ2-6	CSATGQARSGANVLTF
TRBV20-1	TRBJ1-5	CSASHRGQPQHF
TRBV24-1	TRBJ1-2	CATSDSGGVYGYTF
TRBV5-6	TRBJ1-5	CASSWQGPGNQPQHF
TRBV25-1	TRBJ1-2	CASSAGTNNGYTF
TRBV6-5	TRBJ1-2	CASSYSGREYGYTF
TRBV3-1	TRBJ1-1	CASSQEYQAAFF
TRBV20-1	TRBJ2-1	CSARALAASSSYNEQFF
TRBV5-4	TRBJ2-2	CASSLYGERPSAGELFF
TRBV6-5	TRBJ1-6	CASTGKESPLHF
TRBV20-1	TRBJ2-7	CSVTGLSNTYEQYF
TRBV12-3/TRBV12-4	TRBJ2-1	CASSLAGGGGQFF
TRBV7-9	TRBJ2-1	CASSPTPSGEQFF
TRBV9	TRBJ1-1	CASSSPGGRGNTEAFF
TRBV6-6	TRBJ1-1	CASSLIGQRANTEAFF
TRBV14	TRBJ2-7	CASRPAVPGSYEQYF
TRBV7-9	TRBJ2-2	CASSHWTGRSGELFF
TRBV5-1	TRBJ2-1	CASSPGGGGAGNEQFF
TRBV2	TRBJ2-5	CASRVRQGAETQYF
TRBV27	TRBJ1-1	CASSLAPDRLMNTEAFF
TRBV10-3	TRBJ2-1	CAISERAGLDNEQFF
TRBV12-3/TRBV12-4	TRBJ1-2	CASSHPGNYGYTF
TRBV6-5	TRBJ1-5	CASSYSRDRNQPQHF